This T cell receptor (beta chain) was found in a study of shared clonotypes between healthy human individuals. At the level of the study: Each donor had three CD4 naive, three CD4 memory, two CD8 naive and one CD8 memory plate. General study points: Memory subsets generally showed smaller estimated richness than naive subsets did.

Regarding this clone: Its specificity is not known.

Each sorted subset replicate got 200 ng genomic DNA, 30,000 or so genomes. Measured with immunoSEQ multiplex PCR; TCRdb has only the in-frame clones, and not every one. This sample has roughly 330,000 clones, with roughly 70% found just once. Those who donated, Caucasian adults without exception, all lived in Nashville, Tennessee. The sequencing sample was made of memory CD4+ T cells sorted from blood. Subset described: CD45RA-negative fraction. The sequence came from a man younger than 45 in good health.

CDR3 DNA sequence: TGTGCCAGCAGCTTAGGCCTAGCGGGAGTTGGGCAGCAGTTCTTC. Its translation: CASSLGLAGVGQQFF. The chain uses TRBV7-7 and TRBJ2-1; 10 bases are shared with TRBD2. CDR3 length: 15 amino acids. Losses at the gene ends were 1 base for V and 11 bases for J; bases not matched to a gene: 8. Per germline, CDR1 SSHAT and CDR2 FNYEAQ (reference sequence).